This T cell receptor beta chain was captured by sequencing in a study of post-analysis software for immune sequencing data. Unique molecular identifiers were present in the TCR beta cDNA libraries. TCRdb reanalysed the PCR reads using MiXCR and keeps one entry per CDR3 protein. The sample has hundreds of thousands of distinct CDR3 sequences, approximately 59% seen once. The clonotype originates from a girl aged 2-10 years with multiple sclerosis. The sample was blood.

DNA for the CDR3: TGTGCCAGCAGCCAAGATAGGGAGCATAGGGATACGCAGTATTTT. Its protein is CASSQDREHRDTQYF. The chain has TRBV14 and TRBJ2-3, with TRBD2 as a possible D gene (5 bases). The CDR3 sequence is 15 residues long. The V end was cut by 0 bases, the J end by 6 bases, with 13 bases between. Germline CDR1 and CDR2: SGHDN and FVKESK.